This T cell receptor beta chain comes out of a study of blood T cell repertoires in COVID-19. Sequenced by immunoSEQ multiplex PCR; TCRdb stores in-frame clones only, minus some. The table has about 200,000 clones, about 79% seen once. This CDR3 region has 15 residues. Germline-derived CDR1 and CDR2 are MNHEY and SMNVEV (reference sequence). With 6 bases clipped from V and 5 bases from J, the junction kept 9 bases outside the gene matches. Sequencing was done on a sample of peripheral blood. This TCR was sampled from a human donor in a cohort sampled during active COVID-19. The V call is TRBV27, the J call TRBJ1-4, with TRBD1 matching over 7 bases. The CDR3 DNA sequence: TGTGCCAGCAGCAAAGACAGGGTCGGGAATGAAAAACTGTTTTTT. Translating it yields CASSKDRVGNEKLFF.